The 26 T cell receptor beta chains given below trace back to one sample, sequenced in a study of T cell repertoires in cytomegalovirus infection (dated by TCRdb to about 2019). No antigen has been assigned to these receptors. Read against the paper, the sample's treatment or condition label means: in vitro stimulation with specific CMV peptide epitopes to enrich CMV-specific T cells. Sequencing was carried out with an Illumina HiSeq 1500. TCRdb reanalyzed the raw reads on its own, using fastp at Q25 for trimming and MiXCR for clone calling, and kept in-frame beta chains. Rows with one shared CDR3 protein collapse into an entry with the most common genes and DNA. In this sample the table shows more than 250,000 distinct CDR3 sequences, 20% to 25% of which occur a single time. Less than 15% of the sample is held by the ten biggest clonotypes. The starting material was cultured PBMCs, obtained from culture after CMV antigen stimulation. Source of these receptors: a human donor in good health (CMV status not recorded). Some clones in this sample may be carry-over from other donors' samples.

The chain carries TRBV5-1 and TRBJ2-3; the D gene is possibly TRBD2 (5 bases). From germline, CDR1 is SGHRS and CDR2 YFSETQ. The germline V and J ends were trimmed by 4 bases and 4 bases, with 7 bases remaining between them. This CDR3 is built from 12 residues. CDR3 nucleotide sequence: TGCGCCAGCAGCATGAGGGCAGATACGCAGTATTTT. Residues: CASSMRADTQYF.

This chain joins TRBV12-3 or TRBV12-4 and TRBJ2-1; 14 nucleotides match TRBD2. The length of the CDR3 is 16 residues. J was trimmed by 6 bases and V by 5 bases; bases with no gene match: 6. The CDR3: CASSPRLAGGLNEQFF. The CDR3 DNA is TGTGCCAGCAGTCCCAGACTAGCGGGAGGGCTCAATGAGCAGTTCTTC.

The sample holds a few counts of this clonotype. This chain joins TRBV13 and TRBJ1-1; TRBD1 matches at 7 bases. The CDR3 spans 14 residues. The V gene's germline CDR1 is PRHDT and CDR2 FYEKMQ (reference sequence). V lost 5 bases and J lost 7; bases outside the gene matches: 10. CDR3 DNA sequence: TGTGCCAGCAGCCCACTAACACAGGGGAATGAAGCTTTCTTT. It translates to CASSPLTQGNEAFF.

This clonotype was counted between two and nine times. This sequence joins TRBV19 and TRBJ1-2; possible D gene TRBD1, 5 bases. The CDR3 has 13 residues. V gave up 3 bases and J gave up 3 bases, with 8 bases separating them. Looked up from germline, CDR1 is LNHDA and CDR2 is SQIVND (reference sequence). This CDR3 is CASSMRGDYGYTF. CDR3 sequence (DNA): TGTGCCAGTAGTATGAGGGGTGACTATGGCTACACCTTC.

This clonotype qualifies as medium-sized. This chain joins TRBV7-2 and TRBJ1-1, with D perhaps matching TRBD1 (6 bases). This CDR3 contains 15 residues. Looked up from germline, CDR1 is SGHTA and CDR2 is FQGNSA. The V end was cut by 5 bases, the J end by 1 base, with 14 bases between. This CDR3 reads CASSRQVGGNTEAFF. CDR3 sequence (DNA): TGTGCCAGCAGCCGACAGGTGGGAGGGAACACTGAAGCTTTCTTT.

V and J are TRBV4-1 and TRBJ2-1; D perhaps matches TRBD1 (6 bases). Germline V gene lookup returns CDR1 MGHRA and CDR2 YSYEKL. The CDR3 consists of 20 residues. Deletions cut 3 bases from V and 7 bases from J, with 31 bases between. The CDR3: CASSHPYYSLQGWGVNEQFF. Written as DNA, the CDR3 is TGCGCCAGCAGCCATCCCTACTACTCACTCCAGGGGTGGGGCGTGAATGAGCAGTTCTTC.

This clonotype was found many times. The V gene is TRBV11-2, the J gene TRBJ2-3; D is ambiguous. Germline V gene sequence: CDR1 SGHAT, CDR2 FQNNGV. CDR3 length: 13 residues. With 5 bases removed from V and 2 bases from J, the gap between germline ends came to 8 bases. CDR3 protein: CASSPRVTDTQYF. In DNA form, the CDR3 reads TGTGCCAGCAGCCCTAGAGTCACAGATACGCAGTATTTT.

This clonotype has ten or more counts. V and J are TRBV7-2 and TRBJ2-5, with 11 bases matching TRBD2. The CDR3 covers 18 residues. V shed 4 bases, J shed 5 bases, and the junction held 15 bases outside the gene matches. CDR1 is SGHTA, CDR2 FQGNSA, per germline. CDR3 DNA: TGTGCCAGCAGCTCAAAACCCGGGACTAGCGGTAGAAGGGAGACCCAGTACTTC. Translation gives CASSSKPGTSGRRETQYF. Supplemented by reference TRBV7-2 and TRBJ2-5, the full variable domain reads GAGVSQSPSNKVTEKGKDVELRCDPISGHTALYWYRQSLGQGLEFLIYFQGNSAPDKSGLPSDRFSAERTGGSVSTLTIQRTQQEDSAVYLCASSSKPGTSGRRETQYFGPGTRLLVL.

Here the CDR3 DNA reads TGTGCCAGCAGGATCGGGACAGGACATCAGCCCCAGCATTTT. Residues: CASRIGTGHQPQHF. The chain carries TRBV2 and TRBJ1-5, with TRBD1 matching over 8 bases. Trimming removed 6 bases from V and 5 bases from J; junction bases left unmatched: 6. The CDR3 has 14 residues. From germline, CDR1 is SNHLY and CDR2 FYNNEI.

The gene calls are TRBV12-3 or TRBV12-4 and TRBJ2-7, with unresolved D. The germline V and J ends were trimmed by 5 bases and 4 bases, with 12 bases remaining between them. This CDR3 spans 13 amino acids. The CDR3 bases are TGTGCCAGCAGTCCTACCCCGGGTTACGAGCAGTACGTC. This sequence encodes CASSPTPGYEQYV.

The V gene is TRBV10-2, the J gene TRBJ2-7, with no clear D. CDR1 is WSHSY, CDR2 SAAADI, per germline. There are 13 residues in the CDR3. V dropped 6 bases and J dropped 4 bases, with 13 bases sitting between them. Here the CDR3 DNA reads TGCGCCAGCAGGCTCGACATGGGATACGAGCAGTACGTC. This translates into CASRLDMGYEQYV.

The chain links TRBV24-1 to TRBJ2-7; weak D call: TRBD1 (5 bases). CDR3 length: 14 amino acids. The V gene's germline CDR1 is KGHDR and CDR2 SFDVKD. Trimming cost V 5 bases and J 6 bases, with 16 bases left between them. CDR3 nucleotide sequence: TGTGCCACCAGTGCCGCAGGGCAGTTTGGCGAGCAGTACGTC. Its translation: CATSAAGQFGEQYV.

This clonotype has only a few counts. This sequence joins TRBV19 and TRBJ1-1, with no clear D. V lost 3 bases, J lost 0 bases, and 11 bases lay in between. Germline V gene data show CDR1 as LNHDA and CDR2 as SQIVND (reference sequence). The CDR3 is 15 residues long. CDR3 sequence: CASSIVAAVNTEAFF. Written as DNA, the CDR3 is TGTGCCAGTAGTATCGTGGCGGCGGTGAACACTGAAGCTTTCTTT.

CDR3 in amino acids: CASRETGTANSPLHF. CDR3 bases: TGTGCCAGCAGAGAAACCGGGACAGCAAATTCACCCCTCCACTTT. The chain combines TRBV12-3 or TRBV12-4 with TRBJ1-6; 7 bases are a match to TRBD1. This CDR3 spans 15 amino acids. V shed 6 bases and J 7 bases; nucleotides not matched to a gene: 9.

This clonotype was counted many times. The chain combines TRBV11-2 with TRBJ1-2; possibly TRBD1 for D (5 bases). CDR3 size: 14 residues. CDR1 SGHAT and CDR2 FQNNGV come from the germline V gene. With 2 bases removed from V and 2 bases from J, the gap between germline ends came to 9 bases. DNA for the CDR3: TGTGCCAGCAGCTTAATCCAGGGAAACTATGGCTACACCTTC. Translation gives CASSLIQGNYGYTF.

V and J are TRBV19 and TRBJ2-1; the match to TRBD2 covers 13 bases. CDR1 and CDR2 from the germline V gene are LNHDA and SQIVND (reference sequence). V lost 4 bases, J lost 1 base, and 4 bases stayed unmatched. There are 17 residues in the CDR3. The CDR3 reads CASSSGTSGTSYNEQFF. The CDR3 region has the DNA TGTGCCAGTAGTAGCGGGACTAGCGGGACATCCTACAATGAGCAGTTCTTC.

Details on this clonotype: Given the absence of the conserved phenylalanine or tryptophan at the CDR3 end, a read error is likely. The DNA is left out, because the CDR3 cannot be placed on it with certainty; the CDR3 is given as TCRdb lists it. The chain combines TRBV30 with TRBJ1-2; the table calls TRBD1, which could not be checked here. In germline, CDR1 is GTSNPN, CDR2 SVGIG (reference sequence). The CDR3 totals 11 residues, both ends included. The CDR3 sequence: CAWSRARTWVA.

This clonotype has only a few counts. The chain joins TRBV19 to TRBJ1-2; D remains ambiguous. The CDR3 runs to 14 residues. The germline V gene encodes CDR1 LNHDA and CDR2 SQIVND (reference sequence). Trimming shortened V by 3 bases and J by 2 bases, and 10 bases separated the two germline ends. The CDR3, as DNA: TGTGCCAGTAGTATTCGGGCAGTGAACTATGGCTACACCTTC. As protein: CASSIRAVNYGYTF.

There are many counts of this clonotype. The rearrangement uses TRBV7-2 and TRBJ2-7; 9 nucleotides line up with TRBD2. The CDR3 has 15 residues. Germline V gene lookup returns CDR1 SGHTA and CDR2 FQGNSA. With V trimmed by 5 bases and J by 7 bases, 12 bases remained unmatched. This CDR3 is CASSQSMGLAAEQYF. The DNA for the CDR3 is TGTGCCAGCAGCCAATCGATGGGACTAGCCGCGGAGCAGTACTTC.

This clonotype was seen at least ten times. The gene calls are TRBV28 and TRBJ2-5; 8 nucleotides agree with TRBD2. Germline trimming cut 6 bases from V and 3 bases from J; bases unmatched to any gene: 12. The V gene's germline CDR1 is MDHEN and CDR2 SYDVKM. The CDR3 has 16 residues. In DNA, the CDR3 is TGTGCCAGCAGCCTTCCGAACCTTAGCGGGGAAGAGACCCAGTACTTC. Translated: CASSLPNLSGEETQYF.

The chain employs TRBV11-1 and TRBJ2-7; D is possibly TRBD1 or TRBD2 (5 bases each). The CDR3 has 14 residues. Trimming took 4 bases from V and 2 from J, leaving 12 bases between them. Per germline, CDR1 SGHAT and CDR2 FQDESV (reference sequence). CDR3 sequence reads: CASSSGLYTYEQYF. CDR3 coding DNA: TGTGCCAGCAGCTCGGGGCTCTACACCTACGAGCAGTACTTC.

The V and J genes are TRBV7-6 and TRBJ2-7; D is perhaps TRBD1 or TRBD2 (5 bases each). This CDR3 spans 16 amino acids. The ends were cut back, 1 base at V and 2 bases at J, with 15 bases in the middle. The germline CDR1 and CDR2 sequences are SGHVS and FNYEAQ. The CDR3 DNA follows: TGTGCCAGCAGCTTAGTTGGGACGGGATCCACCTACGAGCAGTACTTC. Its protein product is CASSLVGTGSTYEQYF.

This clonotype was observed many times. This chain joins TRBV7-6 and TRBJ2-5; TRBD2 aligns across 10 bases. V lost 2 bases, J lost 5 bases, and 20 bases stayed unmatched. CDR3 length: 20 amino acids. CDR1 is SGHVS and CDR2 is FNYEAQ in the germline V gene. CDR3 region: CASSLRPGSRVLAGVETQYF. DNA for the CDR3: TGTGCCAGCAGCTTACGCCCCGGAAGTCGCGTGCTAGCGGGAGTGGAGACCCAGTACTTC.

The J gene is TRBJ1-4, the V gene TRBV27; D perhaps matches TRBD1 (6 bases). The V end was cut by 8 bases, the J end by 0 bases, with 16 bases between. Germline V gene data show CDR1 as MNHEY and CDR2 as SMNVEV (reference sequence). CDR3 length: 16 amino acids. The CDR3 nucleotides are TGTGCCAGCGGAGGGGGGCTATTCCCAACTAATGAAAAACTGTTTTTT. Protein: CASGGGLFPTNEKLFF.

The chain has TRBV20-1 and TRBJ2-3, with 8 bases aligning to TRBD2. V trimming: 3 bases; J trimming: 1 base; junction bases outside the gene matches: 12. The CDR3 is 17 residues long. Per the germline V gene, CDR1 is DFQATT and CDR2 is SNEGSKA (reference sequence). CDR3: CSARKPSGLPRTDTQYF. In nucleotides, the CDR3 is TGCAGTGCTAGGAAGCCTAGCGGGCTTCCCCGCACAGATACGCAGTATTTT.

The genes are TRBV7-6 and TRBJ1-2; D gene uncertain. This CDR3 comprises 13 residues. Trimming stripped 5 bases from V and 4 bases from J, with 11 bases between. The germline CDR1 and CDR2 sequences are SGHVS and FNYEAQ. In DNA, the CDR3 is TGTGCCAGCAGCCAAGATGGGAGCTATGGCTACACCTTC. The encoded protein is CASSQDGSYGYTF.